These 18 T cell receptor beta chains came from one sample sequenced in a study of blood T cell repertoires in COVID-19. The protocol was immunoSEQ multiplex PCR, while the TCRdb copy is restricted to in-frame clones and leaves out a portion. The sample consists of fewer than 200,000 clones, about four fifths of them appearing once. Specimen: peripheral blood. Receptor source: a woman aged 70 to 79 with COVID-19, enrolled during active disease.

This chain joins TRBV11-2 and TRBJ2-1, with TRBD1 identical over 8 bases. With V trimmed by 4 bases and J by 5 bases, 4 bases remained unmatched. The germline gives CDR1 SGHAT, CDR2 FQNNGV. The CDR3 is 14 amino acids. DNA of the CDR3: TGTGCCAGCAGCTCCTCGGGACAGGACAATGAGCAGTTCTTC. Protein product: CASSSSGQDNEQFF.

The V gene is TRBV19, the J gene TRBJ2-2; 12 bases map to TRBD2. The CDR3 length is 20 residues. Germline V gene lookup returns CDR1 LNHDA and CDR2 SQIVND (reference sequence). The V and J ends lost 2 bases and 0 bases, in that order; junction bases with no gene match: 10. The CDR3 DNA sequence: TGTGCCAGTAGTATAATAGGACTAGCGGGACTCCGCCCGAACACCGGGGAGCTGTTTTTT. It is translated as CASSIIGLAGLRPNTGELFF.

About this clone itself: One end of the junction is discordant with germline, which a read error may explain. The chain uses TRBV30 and TRBJ1-1; 9 bases map to TRBD1. The germline gives CDR1 GTSNPN, CDR2 SVGIG (reference sequence). The CDR3 spans 14 residues. Written as DNA, the CDR3 is TGTGCCTCTAGCCGGGACAGGGTGAATACTGAAGCTTTCTTT. This gives the protein CASSRDRVNTEAFF.

This clone was seen only once. This chain connects TRBV5-1 to TRBJ2-5, with TRBD2 matching 7 bases. Per the germline V gene, CDR1 is SGHRS and CDR2 is YFSETQ. The CDR3 is made up of 14 amino acids. V was clipped by 4 bases and J by 1 base; unmatched bases: 4. CDR3 residues: CASSHSGSQETQYF. The CDR3 DNA follows: TGCGCCAGCAGCCATAGCGGGTCCCAAGAGACCCAGTACTTC.

V gene TRBV12-3 or TRBV12-4 combines with J gene TRBJ2-7; D uncertain. The CDR3 is 13 amino acids. Trimming left V 3 bases short and J 0 bases short, with 6 bases between. CDR3 in DNA: TGTGCCAGCAGTTTCGGTATCTCCTACGAGCAGTACTTC. It specifies CASSFGISYEQYF.

This clone was recorded once. The chain recombines TRBV5-1 with TRBJ1-1; D unclear. V was pared by 3 bases and J by 0 bases, with 9 bases between. This CDR3 spans 14 amino acids. Germline V lookup: CDR1 SGHRS, CDR2 YFSETQ. CDR3 sequence reads: CASSWKDMNTEAFF. CDR3 in DNA: TGCGCCAGCAGCTGGAAAGACATGAACACTGAAGCTTTCTTT.

The chain carries TRBV29-1 and TRBJ1-2; a possible D gene is TRBD1 (5 bases). The V gene's germline CDR1 is SQVTM and CDR2 ANQGSEA. V lost 7 bases, J lost 6 bases, and 21 bases lay in between. The CDR3 loop spans 14 amino acids. The CDR3 reads CSGLTAGLGDGYTF. The CDR3 DNA is TGCAGCGGCCTAACGGCCGGCTTAGGGGATGGCTACACCTTC. Filled out from reference TRBV29-1 and TRBJ1-2, the complete variable domain reads SAVISQKPSRDICQRGTSLTIQCQVDSQVTMMFWYRQQPGQSLTLIATANQGSEATYESGFVIDKFPISRPNLTFSTLTVSNMSPEDSSIYLCSGLTAGLGDGYTFGSGTRLTVV.

This chain uses TRBV5-1 with TRBJ2-2; unclear D gene. Trimming removed 5 bases from V and 3 bases from J, with 11 bases in between. The CDR3 consists of 14 residues. The germline gives CDR1 SGHRS, CDR2 YFSETQ. The CDR3 loop is CASSQTVYTGELFF. The CDR3, as DNA: TGCGCCAGCAGTCAGACTGTATACACCGGGGAGCTGTTTTTT.

The chain carries TRBV19 and TRBJ2-1, with 7 bases identical to TRBD2. Germline CDR1 is LNHDA and CDR2 is SQIVND (reference sequence). CDR3 size: 16 residues. J gave up 10 bases and V 2 bases, and 14 bases lay outside the gene matches. The CDR3 here is CASSIPGEGPFEEQFF. CDR3 nucleotides: TGTGCCAGTAGTATACCGGGGGAGGGCCCATTCGAGGAGCAGTTCTTC. The full variable domain, with the rest looked up from reference TRBV19 and TRBJ2-1, is DGGITQSPKYLFRKEGQNVTLSCEQNLNHDAMYWYRQDPGQGLRLIYYSQIVNDFQKGDIAEGYSVSREKKESFPLTVTSAQKNPTAFYLCASSIPGEGPFEEQFFGPGTRLTVL.

This rearrangement joins TRBV6-2 or TRBV6-3 to TRBJ2-7, with D perhaps matching TRBD1 (6 bases). Looked up from germline, CDR1 is MNHEY and CDR2 is SVGEGT. The CDR3 runs 11 residues. Deletions cut 6 bases from V and 6 bases from J, with 9 bases between. The CDR3 nucleotides are TGTGCCAGCAGCAACAGGGTCGAGCAGTACTTC. The encoded protein is CASSNRVEQYF.

The J gene is TRBJ1-6, the V gene TRBV7-2, with TRBD1 matching 8 bases. The germline V gene encodes CDR1 SGHTA and CDR2 FQGNSA. The CDR3 sequence is 14 residues long. V dropped 1 base and J dropped 8; count of bases not matched to a gene: 1. In nucleotides, the CDR3 is TGTGCCAGCAGCTTAGGGGACAGGTATTCACCCCTCCACTTT. It translates to CASSLGDRYSPLHF.

The genes are TRBV5-5 and TRBJ1-6; D uncertain. Germline-derived CDR1 and CDR2 are SGHKS and YYEKEE (reference sequence). This CDR3 spans 14 amino acids. V shed 2 bases and J shed 7 bases, with 10 bases lying between them. CDR3 protein: CASSFTDVNSPLHF. As DNA, the CDR3 is TGTGCCAGCAGCTTTACAGACGTGAATTCACCCCTCCACTTT.

This chain connects TRBV10-3 to TRBJ2-5; 7 bases align to TRBD1. The CDR3 is 12 amino acids. V shed 11 bases and J 2 bases; nucleotides not matched to a gene: 5. The germline V gene has CDR1 ENHRY and CDR2 SYGVKD. The CDR3 DNA reads as TGTGCCGCTGGACAGGAGCAAGAGACCCAGTACTTC. Protein: CAAGQEQETQYF.

The CDR3 spells CASRETARGYGYTF. In DNA, the CDR3 is TGTGCCAGCAGGGAGACAGCTAGGGGCTATGGCTACACCTTC. V is TRBV28 and J is TRBJ1-2; perhaps TRBD1 as D (5 bases). V lost 6 bases, J lost 4 bases, and 15 bases lay in between. Germline V gives CDR1 MDHEN, CDR2 SYDVKM. This CDR3 has 14 residues.

The chain has TRBV5-1 and TRBJ2-1, with 11 bases identical to TRBD1. V lost 0 bases and J lost 6; bases outside the gene matches: 8. The germline V gene encodes CDR1 SGHRS and CDR2 YFSETQ. The CDR3 has 17 residues. CDR3 DNA sequence: TGCGCCAGCAGCTTGGTGGGACAGGGGGAGGCAGGCAATGAGCAGTTCTTC. Amino acids: CASSLVGQGEAGNEQFF.

The CDR3 coding sequence is TGTGCCTGGAAGGGACAGGGGGTCCTTAGTCATCAGCCCCAGCATTTT. Protein: CAWKGQGVLSHQPQHF. V and J are TRBV30 and TRBJ1-5; 11 positions match TRBD1. This CDR3 spans 16 amino acids. Germline assignment: CDR1 GTSNPN and CDR2 SVGIG (reference sequence). J gave up 5 bases and V 4 bases, and 10 bases lay outside the gene matches.

This chain uses TRBV27 with TRBJ1-6; no reliable D call. CDR3 length: 15 residues. Germline V gives CDR1 MNHEY, CDR2 SMNVEV (reference sequence). Between the trimmed V and J ends, which lost 0 bases and 7 bases, there was a span of 10 bases. In DNA form, the CDR3 reads TGTGCCAGCAGTTTATCTGACTTGTCCAATTCACCCCTCCACTTT. Translation gives CASSLSDLSNSPLHF.

The chain recombines TRBV7-3 with TRBJ1-1, with D unclear. Trimming took off 3 bases at V and 0 bases at J, with 8 bases between the two ends. Germline CDR1 is SGHTA and CDR2 is FQGTGA. The CDR3 loop spans 14 amino acids. CDR3 sequence (DNA): TGTGCCAGCAGCTTGGGCCAGCTGAACACTGAAGCTTTCTTT. Translated: CASSLGQLNTEAFF.